The TCR beta chain described here comes from a study of T cell repertoires in cytomegalovirus infection. A single record per CDR3 protein comes from TCRdb applying MiXCR to the reads. The table lists roughly 160,000 distinct CDR3 sequences, 20% to 25% of them singletons. In regard to this clonotype: Its antigen is not known.

This CDR3 is built from 14 residues. Trimming took 0 bases from V and 0 from J, leaving 6 bases between them. This sequence originates from a human donor in good health (CMV status not recorded). Some clones in this sample may be carry-over from other donors' samples. This rearrangement joins TRBV12-3 or TRBV12-4 to TRBJ2-7; D remains ambiguous. The sequencing used CD8+ T cells from cultured PBMCs, collected from culture after CMV antigen stimulation. CDR3 residues: CASSLAGYSYEQYF. CDR3 nucleotide sequence: TGTGCCAGCAGTTTAGCGGGGTACTCCTACGAGCAGTACTTC.